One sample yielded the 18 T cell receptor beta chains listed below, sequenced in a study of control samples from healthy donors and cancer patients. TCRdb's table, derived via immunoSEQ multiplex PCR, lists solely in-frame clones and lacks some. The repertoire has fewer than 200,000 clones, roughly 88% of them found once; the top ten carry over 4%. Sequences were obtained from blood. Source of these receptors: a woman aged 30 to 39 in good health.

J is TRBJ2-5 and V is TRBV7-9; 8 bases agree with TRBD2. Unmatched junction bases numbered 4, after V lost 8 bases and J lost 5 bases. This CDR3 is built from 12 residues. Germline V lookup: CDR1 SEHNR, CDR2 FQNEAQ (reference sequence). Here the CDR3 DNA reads TGTGCCAGCGTGGGACTAGAGGAGACCCAGTACTTC. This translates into CASVGLEETQYF. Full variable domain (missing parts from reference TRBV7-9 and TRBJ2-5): DTGVSQNPRHKITKRGQNVTFRCDPISEHNRLYWYRQTLGQGPEFLTYFQNEAQLEKSRLLSDRFSAERPKGSFSTLEIQRTEQGDSAMYLCASVGLEETQYFGPGTRLLVL.

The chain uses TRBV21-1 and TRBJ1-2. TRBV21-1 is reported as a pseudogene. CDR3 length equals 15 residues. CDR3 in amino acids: CASSKEEAGDYGYTF. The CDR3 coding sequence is TGTGCCAGCAGCAAAGAAGAGGCGGGAGACTATGGCTACACCTTC.

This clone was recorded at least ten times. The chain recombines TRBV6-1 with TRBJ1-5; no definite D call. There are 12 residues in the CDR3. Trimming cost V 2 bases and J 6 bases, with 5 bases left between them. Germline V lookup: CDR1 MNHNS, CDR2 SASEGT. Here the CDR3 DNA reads TGTGCCAGCAGTGAACTCCCTCAGCCCCAGCATTTT. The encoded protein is CASSELPQPQHF.

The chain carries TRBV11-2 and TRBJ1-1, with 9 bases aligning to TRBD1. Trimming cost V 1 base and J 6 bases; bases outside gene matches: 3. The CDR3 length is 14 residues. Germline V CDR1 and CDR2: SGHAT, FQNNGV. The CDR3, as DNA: TGTGCCAGCAGCTTAGGGACAGGGGTTCCTGAAGCTTTCTTT. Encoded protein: CASSLGTGVPEAFF.

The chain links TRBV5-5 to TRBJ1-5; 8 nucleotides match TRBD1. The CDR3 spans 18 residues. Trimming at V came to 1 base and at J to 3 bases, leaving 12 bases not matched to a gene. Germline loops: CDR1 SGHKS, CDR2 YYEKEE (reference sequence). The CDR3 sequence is CASSLLVAGGLSNQPQHF. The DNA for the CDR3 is TGTGCCAGCAGCTTGTTGGTGGCAGGGGGCCTCTCCAATCAGCCCCAGCATTTT. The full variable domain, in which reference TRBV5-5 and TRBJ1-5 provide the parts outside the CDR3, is DAGVTQSPTHLIKTRGQQVTLRCSPISGHKSVSWYQQVLGQGPQFIFQYYEKEERGRGNFPDRFSARQFPNYSSELNVNALLLGDSALYLCASSLLVAGGLSNQPQHFGDGTRLSIL.

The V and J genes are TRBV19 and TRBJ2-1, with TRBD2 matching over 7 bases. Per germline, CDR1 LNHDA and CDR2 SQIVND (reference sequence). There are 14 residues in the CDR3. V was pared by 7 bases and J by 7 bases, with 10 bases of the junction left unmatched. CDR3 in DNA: TGTGCCAGTACCCCCGTGGGAGGGCCGAATGAGCAGTTCTTC. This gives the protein CASTPVGGPNEQFF.

Written as DNA, the CDR3 is TGTGCCAGCAAGGGGGGAGCTAATGAAAAACTGTTTTTT. Its translation: CASKGGANEKLFF. J is TRBJ1-4 and V is TRBV6-5; possibly TRBD1 for D (6 bases). This CDR3 has 13 residues. V gave up 7 bases and J gave up 3 bases, with 9 bases separating them. Germline lookup yields CDR1 MNHEY and CDR2 SVGAGI.

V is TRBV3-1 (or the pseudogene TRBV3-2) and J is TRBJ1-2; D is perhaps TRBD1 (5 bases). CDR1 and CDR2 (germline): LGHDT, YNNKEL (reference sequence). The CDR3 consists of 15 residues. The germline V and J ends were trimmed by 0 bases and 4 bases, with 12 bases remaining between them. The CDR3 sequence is CASSQDRGIPYGYTF. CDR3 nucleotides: TGTGCCAGCAGCCAAGATCGGGGGATTCCCTATGGCTACACCTTC.

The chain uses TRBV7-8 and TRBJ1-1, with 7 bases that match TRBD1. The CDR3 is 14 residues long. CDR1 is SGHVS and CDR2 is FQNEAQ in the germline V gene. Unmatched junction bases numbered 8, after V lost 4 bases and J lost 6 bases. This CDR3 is CASSWGRGGPEAFF. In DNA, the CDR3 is TGTGCCAGCAGCTGGGGCAGAGGGGGCCCTGAAGCTTTCTTT.

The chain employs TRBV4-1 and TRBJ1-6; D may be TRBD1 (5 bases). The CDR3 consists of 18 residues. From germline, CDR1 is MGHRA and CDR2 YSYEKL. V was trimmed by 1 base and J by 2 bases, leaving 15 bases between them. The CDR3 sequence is CASSQGGGGIAYNSPLHF. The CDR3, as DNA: TGCGCCAGCAGCCAAGGGGGGGGAGGAATAGCCTATAATTCACCCCTCCACTTT.

CDR3 coding DNA: TGTGCCTGGAGTGTGGTAGCCGGGACCCAGTACTTC. Translated, it gives CAWSVVAGTQYF. J is TRBJ2-5 and V is TRBV30; D remains ambiguous. Deletions cut 0 bases from V and 7 bases from J, with 9 bases between. Per germline, CDR1 GTSNPN and CDR2 SVGIG (reference sequence). The CDR3 loop spans 12 amino acids.

The CDR3 DNA reads as TGCGCCAGCGGCTCCGGGGGCTACACCTTC. This codes for CASGSGGYTF. V is TRBV23-1 and J is TRBJ1-2; D is unresolved. TRBV23-1 belongs to the ORF category, with a function that is uncertain. The CDR3 has 10 amino acids. The V gene lost 8 bases and the J gene lost 8 bases, with 9 bases spanning the gap.

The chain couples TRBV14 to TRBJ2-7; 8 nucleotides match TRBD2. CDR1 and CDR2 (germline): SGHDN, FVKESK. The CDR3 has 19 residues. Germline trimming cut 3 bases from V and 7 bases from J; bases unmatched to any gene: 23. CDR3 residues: CASSHWGGLGLSPFEEQYF. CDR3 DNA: TGTGCCAGCAGCCACTGGGGGGGACTAGGATTATCCCCATTCGAAGAGCAGTACTTC.

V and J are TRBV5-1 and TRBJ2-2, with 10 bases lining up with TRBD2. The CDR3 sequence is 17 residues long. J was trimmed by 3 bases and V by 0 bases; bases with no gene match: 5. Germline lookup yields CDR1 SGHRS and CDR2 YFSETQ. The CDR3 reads CASSLASGGADTGELFF. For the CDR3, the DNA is TGCGCCAGCAGCTTGGCTAGCGGGGGCGCCGACACCGGGGAGCTGTTTTTT.

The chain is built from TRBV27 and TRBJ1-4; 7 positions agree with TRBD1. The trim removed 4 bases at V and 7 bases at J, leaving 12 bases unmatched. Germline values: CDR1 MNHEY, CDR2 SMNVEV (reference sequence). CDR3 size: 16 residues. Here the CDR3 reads CASSSIGGGGREKLFF. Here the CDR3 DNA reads TGTGCCAGCAGTTCAATAGGGGGCGGAGGGCGTGAAAAACTGTTTTTT. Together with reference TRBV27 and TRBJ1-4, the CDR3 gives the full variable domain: EAQVTQNPRYLITVTGKKLTVTCSQNMNHEYMSWYRQDPGLGLRQIYYSMNVEVTDKGDVPEGYKVSRKEKRNFPLILESPSPNQTSLYFCASSSIGGGGREKLFFGSGTQLSVL.

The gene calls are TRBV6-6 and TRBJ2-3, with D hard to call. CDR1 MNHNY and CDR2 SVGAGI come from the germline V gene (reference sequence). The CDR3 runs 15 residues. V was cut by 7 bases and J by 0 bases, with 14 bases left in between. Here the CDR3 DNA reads TGTGCCAGCACTTCCCTTGACGGAAGCACAGATACGCAGTATTTT. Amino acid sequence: CASTSLDGSTDTQYF.

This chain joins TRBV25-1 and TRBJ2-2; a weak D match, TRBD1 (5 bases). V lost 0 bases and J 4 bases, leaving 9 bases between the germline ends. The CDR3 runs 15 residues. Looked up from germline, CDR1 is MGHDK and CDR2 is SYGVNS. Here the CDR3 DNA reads TGTGCCAGCAGTGAATACGGACACTCCACCGGGGAGCTGTTTTTT. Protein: CASSEYGHSTGELFF.

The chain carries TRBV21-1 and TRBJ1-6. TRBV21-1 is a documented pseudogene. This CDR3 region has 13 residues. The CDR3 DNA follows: TGTGCCAGCCTCCCTCCGGATAATTCACCCCTCCACTTT. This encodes CASLPPDNSPLHF.